Presented here are 27 T cell receptor beta chains from one specimen sequenced in a study of T cell changes during pregnancy in multiple sclerosis. TCRdb keeps only in-frame clones here, not all; method: immunoSEQ multiplex PCR. The sample has under 75,000 clones, 75% to 95% seen once. The material was peripheral blood, obtained in the first trimester of pregnancy. The receptors come from a female donor with multiple sclerosis, enrolled in a pregnancy study.

V is TRBV28 and J is TRBJ2-1; TRBD2 matches 7 bases. The germline CDR1 and CDR2 sequences are MDHEN and SYDVKM. The V and J ends lost 4 bases and 2 bases, in that order; junction bases with no gene match: 14. The CDR3 consists of 18 residues. The CDR3 DNA reads TGTGCCAGCAGTTGGGGGTGGGGCGGGAGCCCTCCCTACAATGAGCAGTTCTTC. Translation: CASSWGWGGSPPYNEQFF.

The J gene is TRBJ2-7, the V gene TRBV9; 9 bases match TRBD1. The CDR3 totals 14 residues. Germline assignment: CDR1 SGDLS and CDR2 YYNGEE. V lost 4 bases to trimming and J lost 6 bases; unmatched junction nucleotides: 8. CDR3 sequence: CASSQDRGRREQYF. The CDR3 DNA follows: TGTGCCAGCAGCCAGGACAGGGGAAGACGCGAGCAGTACTTC.

The chain combines TRBV5-4 with TRBJ2-3, with a tentative D call TRBD1 (6 bases). The V end lost 2 bases, the J end lost 3 bases, and 10 bases lay between the germline ends. This CDR3 contains 14 residues. CDR1 and CDR2 (germline): SGHNT, YYREEE (reference sequence). The DNA for the CDR3 is TGTGCCAGCAGCTTCCCCCAGGGGACAGATACGCAGTATTTT. This gives the protein CASSFPQGTDTQYF.

The chain carries TRBV5-1 and TRBJ1-1, with 8 bases fitting TRBD1. CDR1 and CDR2 (germline): SGHRS, YFSETQ. J lost 6 bases, V lost 5 bases, and 6 bases had no gene match. CDR3 length equals 13 residues. CDR3 DNA sequence: TGCGCCAGCAGTCCAGGACAGGGCCCTGAAGCTTTCTTT. Protein product: CASSPGQGPEAFF.

This clone was seen only once. The chain couples TRBV19 to TRBJ1-1, with 8 positions matching TRBD1. The V and J ends lost 6 bases and 2 bases, in that order; junction bases with no gene match: 5. Germline assignment: CDR1 LNHDA and CDR2 SQIVND (reference sequence). This CDR3 is 14 amino acids long. The CDR3 loop is CASSFRGLNTEAFF. The CDR3 DNA sequence: TGTGCCAGTAGCTTCAGGGGGCTAAACACTGAAGCTTTCTTT.

This clone was found a few times. The rearrangement joins TRBV2 to TRBJ2-5, with 12 bases lining up with TRBD2. Trimming took 7 bases from V and 3 from J; bases not matched to a gene: 6. The CDR3 covers 15 residues. Germline lookup yields CDR1 SNHLY and CDR2 FYNNEI. CDR3 nucleotides: TGTGCCAGCAACTGGGGACTAGCGGGCAAAGAGACCCAGTACTTC. It codes for CASNWGLAGKETQYF.

This clone was seen more than once but under ten times. The V and J genes are TRBV5-1 and TRBJ1-1; 7 bases match TRBD1. CDR1 and CDR2 from the germline V gene are SGHRS and YFSETQ. J lost 3 bases, V lost 3 bases, and 8 bases had no gene match. The CDR3 sequence is 15 residues long. Here the CDR3 DNA reads TGCGCCAGCAGCTCGGATAACAGGGGTTACACTGAAGCTTTCTTT. Protein product: CASSSDNRGYTEAFF.

The V and J genes are TRBV19 and TRBJ1-5, with a tentative D call TRBD1 (5 bases). Trimming removed 3 bases at V and 7 bases at J, with 13 bases between. The CDR3 runs to 14 residues. Per the germline V gene, CDR1 is LNHDA and CDR2 is SQIVND (reference sequence). CDR3 bases: TGTGCCAGTAGTATCGCTCAGGGCCAACAGCCCCAGCATTTT. Protein product: CASSIAQGQQPQHF.

The chain carries TRBV10-1 and TRBJ2-2; no reliable D call. V was cut by 8 bases and J by 0 bases, with 10 bases left in between. CDR3 length equals 14 residues. CDR1 WNHNN and CDR2 SYGVQD come from the germline V gene (reference sequence). In nucleotides, the CDR3 is TGCGCCAGCTCGCCTAGTGCGAACACCGGGGAGCTGTTTTTT. Encoded protein: CASSPSANTGELFF.

V and J are TRBV19 and TRBJ1-2; TRBD1 matches at 10 bases. The length of the CDR3 is 13 residues. CDR1 and CDR2 from the germline V gene are LNHDA and SQIVND (reference sequence). With V trimmed by 6 bases and J by 8 bases, 6 bases remained unmatched. Here the CDR3 reads CASSGTGDRGYTF. The CDR3 bases are TGTGCCAGTAGCGGGACAGGGGATCGGGGCTACACCTTC.

This clone was seen only once. The J gene is TRBJ1-2, the V gene TRBV6-1, with TRBD1 matching 7 bases. The J segment lost 5 bases and the V segment lost 7 bases, leaving 10 bases of the junction unmatched. The CDR3 contains 14 residues. CDR1 is MNHNS and CDR2 is SASEGT in the germline V gene. CDR3 region: CASILPGQFYGYTF. In DNA, the CDR3 is TGTGCCAGCATTCTCCCGGGACAGTTTTATGGCTACACCTTC.

The chain joins TRBV10-2 to TRBJ2-3, with D unresolved. This CDR3 contains 14 residues. V lost 3 bases, J lost 1 base, and 8 bases lay in between. Germline CDR1 reads WSHSY; CDR2 reads SAAADI. The chain's CDR3 is CASSDPGGTDTQYF. The CDR3 bases are TGCGCCAGCAGTGATCCGGGTGGCACAGATACGCAGTATTTT.

V usage is TRBV28 and J usage is TRBJ2-7, with D perhaps TRBD1 (6 bases). V was cut by 3 bases and J by 2 bases, with 11 bases left in between. The CDR3 is 14 amino acids. The germline gives CDR1 MDHEN, CDR2 SYDVKM. The CDR3 reads CASSFTGPPYEQYF. Here the CDR3 DNA reads TGTGCCAGCAGTTTCACAGGGCCCCCCTACGAGCAGTACTTC.

This clone was detected once. J is TRBJ1-2 and V is TRBV2; 8 positions agree with TRBD1. Germline V gene data show CDR1 as SNHLY and CDR2 as FYNNEI. J was trimmed by 6 bases and V by 6 bases; bases with no gene match: 6. The CDR3 runs to 13 residues. CDR3 DNA sequence: TGTGCCAGCAGCTTGGGACAGGCCGATGGCTACACCTTC. Translating it yields CASSLGQADGYTF.

This CDR3 reads CASSWRGGDTGELFF. CDR3 coding DNA: TGTGCCAGCAGTTGGAGAGGGGGCGACACCGGGGAGCTGTTTTTT. The J gene is TRBJ2-2, the V gene TRBV6-1; 7 positions match TRBD1. V was pared by 5 bases and J by 3 bases, with 6 bases of the junction left unmatched. Germline-derived CDR1 and CDR2 are MNHNS and SASEGT. The CDR3 contains 15 residues.

The chain recombines TRBV4-1 with TRBJ2-1; D is unclear. This CDR3 is built from 13 residues. Germline loops: CDR1 MGHRA, CDR2 YSYEKL. Trimming pared 4 bases from V and 4 bases from J, leaving 8 bases between. The chain's CDR3 is CASSPQEYNEQFF. The CDR3 DNA reads as TGCGCCAGCAGCCCTCAAGAGTACAATGAGCAGTTCTTC.

The rearrangement uses TRBV7-9 and TRBJ2-1; D is possibly TRBD2 (5 bases). The CDR3 is 16 residues long. The germline V gene encodes CDR1 SEHNR and CDR2 FQNEAQ (reference sequence). V was pared by 1 base and J by 0 bases, with 10 bases between. The CDR3 DNA reads as TGTGCCAGCAGCTTAGGTTACGGGGTCTCCTACAATGAGCAGTTCTTC. Translating gives CASSLGYGVSYNEQFF.

The chain uses TRBV18 and TRBJ2-6, with 8 bases that match TRBD1. Germline CDR1 reads KGHSH; CDR2 reads LQKENI. The CDR3 has 17 residues. The V segment lost 3 bases and the J segment 2 bases; nucleotides outside the gene matches: 6. The CDR3 here is CASSPFGQGAGANVLTF. CDR3 nucleotide sequence: TGTGCCAGCTCACCCTTCGGACAGGGAGCTGGGGCCAACGTCCTGACTTTC. The full variable domain, rest sourced from reference TRBV18 and TRBJ2-6, is NAGVMQNPRHLVRRRGQEARLRCSPMKGHSHVYWYRQLPEEGLKFMVYLQKENIIDESGMPKERFSAEFPKEGPSILRIQQVVRGDSAAYFCASSPFGQGAGANVLTFGAGSRLTVL.

The chain uses TRBV5-5 and TRBJ1-5; no clear D. Trimming stripped 3 bases from V and 5 bases from J, with 15 bases between. This CDR3 has 15 amino acids. Germline V gene data show CDR1 as SGHKS and CDR2 as YYEKEE (reference sequence). The DNA for the CDR3 is TGTGCCAGCAGCTCCGGAGAGAGAATAGATCAGCCCCAGCATTTT. This codes for CASSSGERIDQPQHF. The whole variable domain, remainder taken from reference TRBV5-5 and TRBJ1-5, is DAGVTQSPTHLIKTRGQQVTLRCSPISGHKSVSWYQQVLGQGPQFIFQYYEKEERGRGNFPDRFSARQFPNYSSELNVNALLLGDSALYLCASSSGERIDQPQHFGDGTRLSIL.

V and J are TRBV2 and TRBJ1-5, with a weak D call TRBD1 (5 bases). The V end was cut by 7 bases, the J end by 6 bases, with 22 bases between. The CDR3 consists of 16 residues. CDR1 is SNHLY and CDR2 is FYNNEI in the germline V gene. CDR3 sequence (DNA): TGTGCCAGCAAAGCCATCCGTAACAGGCGGACTCAGCCCCAGCATTTT. Translated, it gives CASKAIRNRRTQPQHF.

The CDR3 nucleotides are TGTGCCAGCAGTTTCTCGGGACAGGGTGGCTACACCTTC. The encoded protein is CASSFSGQGGYTF. This chain connects TRBV28 to TRBJ1-2, with 9 bases fitting TRBD1. V gave up 3 bases and J gave up 7 bases; unmatched junction bases: 3. This CDR3 is built from 13 residues. Per germline, CDR1 MDHEN and CDR2 SYDVKM.

This chain joins TRBV2 and TRBJ2-7, with 8 bases fitting TRBD2. CDR1 and CDR2 from the germline V gene are SNHLY and FYNNEI. This CDR3 is built from 15 residues. V lost 4 bases and J lost 5; bases outside the gene matches: 10. The CDR3 DNA is TGTGCCAGCAGTGCGGGACTAGTGGGACTCGACGAGCAGTACTTC. Translation gives CASSAGLVGLDEQYF.

The chain has TRBV11-2 and TRBJ2-2; 7 nucleotides line up with TRBD1. The CDR3 is made up of 16 amino acids. Per germline, CDR1 SGHAT and CDR2 FQNNGV. V shed 3 bases, J shed 0 bases, and the junction held 4 bases outside the gene matches. The CDR3 sequence is CASSLLQGTNTGELFF. For the CDR3, the DNA is TGTGCCAGCAGCTTGTTACAGGGGACGAACACCGGGGAGCTGTTTTTT.

CDR3 coding DNA: TGTGCCTGGAGTGCATCTAACTATGGCTACACCTTC. It codes for CAWSASNYGYTF. This sequence joins TRBV30 and TRBJ1-2; D is undetermined. Germline CDR1 reads GTSNPN; CDR2 reads SVGIG (reference sequence). Trimming took off 1 base at V and 0 bases at J, with 3 bases between the two ends. CDR3 size: 12 residues.

The genes are TRBV5-6 and TRBJ2-1; 10 bases align to TRBD2. The germline V gene has CDR1 SGHDT and CDR2 YYEEEE. V was pared by 4 bases and J by 6 bases, with 4 bases of the junction left unmatched. This CDR3 spans 14 amino acids. The CDR3 DNA is TGTGCCAGCAGCCCTAGCGGGAGAGGCAATGAGCAGTTCTTC. It yields the protein CASSPSGRGNEQFF.

This clone was counted a few times. The chain is built from TRBV14 and TRBJ2-1, with D possibly matching TRBD2 (6 bases). Germline V gene data show CDR1 as SGHDN and CDR2 as FVKESK. The germline V and J ends were trimmed by 1 base and 10 bases, with 14 bases remaining between them. CDR3 size: 14 residues. The CDR3 protein is CASSQVYGAGEQFF. The CDR3 coding sequence is TGTGCCAGCAGCCAAGTATATGGGGCGGGGGAGCAGTTCTTC.

The chain links TRBV30 to TRBJ2-5; 12 bases align to TRBD2. Germline V CDR1 and CDR2: GTSNPN, SVGIG (reference sequence). The CDR3 is 15 amino acids. V shed 8 bases and J 5 bases; nucleotides not matched to a gene: 12. DNA of the CDR3: TGTGCCCAACGGGGCCTAGCGGGGGGGCCTGAGACCCAGTACTTC. It yields the protein CAQRGLAGGPETQYF.